This TCR beta chain was recovered during a study of T cell repertoires in cytomegalovirus infection. With 5 bases removed from V and 4 bases from J, the gap between germline ends came to 17 bases. Germline CDR1 MNHEY, CDR2 SMNVEV (reference sequence). The CDR3 contains 15 residues. As for this clonotype: Antigen specificity is unknown.

Findings of the study overall: Cumulative frequency of public TCR beta families picked out carriers of CMV plus the relevant HLA. CMV-specific TCR beta clonotypes restricted by HLA-C were the ones dominating the ex vivo response.

TCRdb used MiXCR to reprocess the reads, holding one entry per CDR3 protein. This table holds some 700,000 distinct CDR3 sequences, 35% found once. The source is a human donor in good health (CMV status not recorded). Some clones in this sample may be carry-over from other donors' samples. The sample consisted of PBMCs. V gene TRBV27 combines with J gene TRBJ1-2; D ambiguous. This CDR3 reads CASSPTRGRPYGYTF. The CDR3 nucleotides read TGTGCCAGCAGTCCAACCCGCGGTAGGCCCTATGGCTACACCTTC.